This T cell receptor (beta chain) was documented in a study of radiation and T cells in renal cell carcinoma. Notes on the study in general: In blood, top tumor clones expanded by 2 weeks, shrinking by 4. Intratumoral heterogeneity was not captured in these approximately 0.91 g regions.

As to this clone: The antigen is not known.

Treatment: 15 Gy SBRT to primary tumor, nephrectomy 4 weeks later. The table came from immunoSEQ multiplex PCR; TCRdb's copy has only in-frame clones and leaves some out. The table has approximately 23,000 clones, 47% seen once. The sequence was obtained from a woman in her fifties or sixties with renal cell carcinoma. The sample consisted of tumor tissue, taken from a patient whose treatment included radiotherapy and nephrectomy.

The CDR3 coding sequence is TGTGCCAGCTCACTCAGTAGCACTGAAGCTTTCTTT. Its protein is CASSLSSTEAFF. The rearrangement joins TRBV18 to TRBJ1-1; no definite D call. CDR1 and CDR2 from the germline V gene are KGHSH and LQKENI. The CDR3 covers 12 residues. V lost 4 bases to trimming and J lost 4 bases, with 7 bases between them.